This T cell receptor (beta chain) emerged from a study of cytomegalovirus exposure and HLA in healthy donors. Study-level findings and limits: Cytomegalovirus-associated status was assigned to about 160 TCR beta chains.

It was with 60 Vbeta and 13 Jbeta primers that the PCR ran. Authors' processing steps: In a later analysis, the count reached about 82 million unique TCR beta chains, with 10 million to 11 million shared. TCRdb's copy holds only in-frame clones and misses some; the assay was immunoSEQ multiplex PCR. D and trimming come from the DNA, and the V and J calls and clone size come from that table. The sample has 160,000 or so clones; over 60% are singletons. This CDR3 spans 15 amino acids. The V gene's germline CDR1 is SGDLS and CDR2 YYNGEE. V lost 0 bases to trimming and J lost 3 bases, with 12 bases between them. Every donor was a healthy person donating bone marrow. About this clone itself: Its specificity is unknown.

The rearrangement joins TRBV9 to TRBJ1-2; TRBD1 might be the D (5 bases). The sample consisted of PBMCs. The sequence was collected from a woman between 35 and 50 years old in good health and CMV-seronegative. In DNA form, the CDR3 reads TGTGCCAGCAGCGTAGGGGGGGGAGGGGACTATGGCTACACCTTC. Protein sequence: CASSVGGGGDYGYTF.